The 16 T cell receptor beta chains presented below share a single source sample, sequenced in a study of blood T cell repertoires in COVID-19. Data came from immunoSEQ multiplex PCR; TCRdb stores just in-frame clones and leaves some out. The repertoire holds roughly 55,000 clones, with around 73% as singletons. Sample: peripheral blood. The receptors here all came from a man of 80 years or more with acute or convalescent COVID-19.

The chain couples TRBV7-9 to TRBJ2-1; 8 nucleotides line up with TRBD1. There are 14 residues in the CDR3. Germline assignment: CDR1 SEHNR and CDR2 FQNEAQ (reference sequence). V was pared by 5 bases and J by 5 bases, with 5 bases of the junction left unmatched. The CDR3 region is CASSPRTGNNEQFF. DNA for the CDR3: TGTGCCAGCAGCCCTCGGACAGGGAACAATGAGCAGTTCTTC.

V is TRBV7-8 and J is TRBJ1-5; 9 positions match TRBD1. Looked up from germline, CDR1 is SGHVS and CDR2 is FQNEAQ. J was trimmed by 6 bases and V by 1 base; bases with no gene match: 7. CDR3 size: 16 residues. CDR3 DNA sequence: TGTGCCAGCAGCTTAGGTGGACAGGGGTTAATTCAGCCCCAGCATTTT. It codes for CASSLGGQGLIQPQHF.

The chain links TRBV3-1 (or the pseudogene TRBV3-2) to TRBJ1-6, with D unresolved. Germline V gene lookup returns CDR1 LGHDT and CDR2 YNNKEL (reference sequence). CDR3 size: 13 residues. V was shortened by 0 bases and J by 8 bases, with 5 bases between the two germline ends. This CDR3 is CASSQDRDSPLHF. The CDR3 DNA follows: TGTGCCAGCAGCCAAGATCGGGATTCACCCCTCCACTTT.

This clone was observed many times. The chain uses TRBV7-9 and TRBJ2-1, with 9 positions matching TRBD2. The CDR3 is 15 amino acids. Germline V gene data show CDR1 as SEHNR and CDR2 as FQNEAQ (reference sequence). V dropped 2 bases and J dropped 8; count of bases not matched to a gene: 7. The DNA for the CDR3 is TGTGCCAGCAGCTTATGGGGACTAGCTATAGATGAGCAGTTCTTC. It yields the protein CASSLWGLAIDEQFF. Complete variable domain (other parts from reference TRBV7-9 and TRBJ2-1): DTGVSQNPRHKITKRGQNVTFRCDPISEHNRLYWYRQTLGQGPEFLTYFQNEAQLEKSRLLSDRFSAERPKGSFSTLEIQRTEQGDSAMYLCASSLWGLAIDEQFFGPGTRLTVL.

The chain uses TRBV30 and TRBJ2-1; 11 bases are a match to TRBD2. Germline V gene sequence: CDR1 GTSNPN, CDR2 SVGIG (reference sequence). Trimming at V came to 2 bases and at J to 7 bases, leaving 1 base not matched to a gene. This CDR3 is 13 amino acids long. The CDR3 here is CAWSRLAGNEQFF. DNA for the CDR3: TGTGCCTGGAGTAGACTAGCGGGGAATGAGCAGTTCTTC.

V and J are TRBV19 and TRBJ1-1, with D uncertain. In germline, CDR1 is LNHDA, CDR2 SQIVND (reference sequence). The V end was cut by 10 bases, the J end by 7 bases, with 22 bases between. The CDR3 runs 14 residues. CDR3 residues: CATSKADKAGEAFF. The CDR3 DNA follows: TGTGCCACCAGTAAGGCAGACAAGGCGGGTGAAGCTTTCTTT.

The chain employs TRBV11-3 and TRBJ2-2; 7 bases map to TRBD1. CDR1 and CDR2 from the germline V gene are SGHNT and YENEEA. The CDR3 is 17 residues long. J gave up 10 bases and V 5 bases, and 19 bases lay outside the gene matches. Here the CDR3 DNA reads TGTGCCAGCAGCCCACGACCCACCCGACAGGGTGATACGGAGCTGTTTTTT. Its translation is CASSPRPTRQGDTELFF.

V usage is TRBV3-1 (or the pseudogene TRBV3-2) and J usage is TRBJ1-2; D not resolved. The CDR3 is made up of 13 amino acids. Trimming stripped 5 bases from V and 1 base from J, with 8 bases between. Germline lookup yields CDR1 LGHDT and CDR2 YNNKEL (reference sequence). Here the CDR3 DNA reads TGTGCCAGCAGCAACCAGTATAACTATGGCTACACCTTC. As protein: CASSNQYNYGYTF.

The J gene is TRBJ1-2, the V gene TRBV5-4; 7 bases agree with TRBD1. The CDR3 sequence is 15 residues long. Germline-derived CDR1 and CDR2 are SGHNT and YYREEE (reference sequence). V gave up 3 bases and J gave up 1 base; unmatched junction bases: 6. Here the CDR3 DNA reads TGTGCCAGCAGCTCGACGGGACAGCTTAACTATGGCTACACCTTC. This translates into CASSSTGQLNYGYTF. Full variable domain (rest looked up from reference TRBV5-4 and TRBJ1-2): ETGVTQSPTHLIKTRGQQVTLRCSSQSGHNTVSWYQQALGQGPQFIFQYYREEENGRGNFPPRFSGLQFPNYSSELNVNALELDDSALYLCASSSTGQLNYGYTFGSGTRLTVV.

The rearrangement joins TRBV11-3 to TRBJ2-3, with D perhaps matching TRBD1 (6 bases). The CDR3 loop spans 14 amino acids. CDR1 SGHNT and CDR2 YENEEA come from the germline V gene. Trimming shortened V by 5 bases and J by 2 bases, and 11 bases separated the two germline ends. In nucleotides, the CDR3 is TGTGCCAGCAGCGGGGGACACCCCACAGATACGCAGTATTTT. This encodes CASSGGHPTDTQYF.

V gene TRBV19 combines with J gene TRBJ2-1; D might be TRBD2 (7 bases). V lost 5 bases to trimming and J lost 12 bases, with 17 bases between them. In germline, CDR1 is LNHDA, CDR2 SQIVND (reference sequence). The CDR3 is 13 amino acids. CDR3: CASSPERGGMQFF. Written as DNA, the CDR3 is TGTGCCAGTAGTCCGGAAAGGGGGGGCATGCAGTTCTTC.

The rearrangement links TRBV5-6 to TRBJ1-5; TRBD1 matches at 10 bases. From germline, CDR1 is SGHDT and CDR2 YYEEEE. The trim removed 4 bases at V and 8 bases at J, leaving 9 bases unmatched. The CDR3 is 15 amino acids. The CDR3 region is CASSEFDRGREPQHF. The CDR3 coding sequence is TGTGCCAGCAGCGAATTTGACAGGGGGCGAGAGCCCCAGCATTTT.

The V and J genes are TRBV18 and TRBJ1-3; possible D gene TRBD1, 5 bases. V dropped 2 bases and J dropped 0 bases, with 14 bases sitting between them. Germline loops: CDR1 KGHSH, CDR2 LQKENI. This CDR3 has 17 residues. In DNA form, the CDR3 reads TGTGCCAGCTCACCATACAGGAGTACCAACTCTGGAAACACCATATATTTT. Translation gives CASSPYRSTNSGNTIYF.

V is TRBV27 and J is TRBJ1-2; 10 bases agree with TRBD1. After removal of 4 bases from V and 0 bases from J, the junction contained 14 bases not matched to a gene. The CDR3 has 19 amino acids. Germline assignment: CDR1 MNHEY and CDR2 SMNVEV (reference sequence). CDR3 sequence (DNA): TGTGCCAGCAGTTCCCAATCCGGGACAGGGGTTATTGCTAACTATGGCTACACCTTC. Its translation is CASSSQSGTGVIANYGYTF.

The chain uses TRBV7-2 and TRBJ1-5, with D perhaps TRBD1 (5 bases). The CDR3 runs 16 residues. V dropped 2 bases and J dropped 0 bases, with 11 bases sitting between them. Germline V gene sequence: CDR1 SGHTA, CDR2 FQGNSA. The CDR3 DNA is TGTGCCAGCAGCTTACAAAGGGACTATAGCAATCAGCCCCAGCATTTT. It is translated as CASSLQRDYSNQPQHF.

CDR3 in amino acids: CASRASGTYTEQYF. The CDR3 nucleotides read TGTGCCAGCAGAGCTAGCGGGACCTACACCGAGCAGTACTTC. The rearrangement joins TRBV2 to TRBJ2-7, with 9 positions matching TRBD2. Germline V lookup: CDR1 SNHLY, CDR2 FYNNEI. This CDR3 comprises 14 residues. V dropped 6 bases and J dropped 6; count of bases not matched to a gene: 9. The full variable domain, its missing parts supplied by reference TRBV2 and TRBJ2-7, is EPEVTQTPSHQVTQMGQEVILRCVPISNHLYFYWYRQILGQKVEFLVSFYNNEISEKSEIFDDQFSVERPDGSNFTLKIRSTKLEDSAMYFCASRASGTYTEQYFGPGTRLTVT.